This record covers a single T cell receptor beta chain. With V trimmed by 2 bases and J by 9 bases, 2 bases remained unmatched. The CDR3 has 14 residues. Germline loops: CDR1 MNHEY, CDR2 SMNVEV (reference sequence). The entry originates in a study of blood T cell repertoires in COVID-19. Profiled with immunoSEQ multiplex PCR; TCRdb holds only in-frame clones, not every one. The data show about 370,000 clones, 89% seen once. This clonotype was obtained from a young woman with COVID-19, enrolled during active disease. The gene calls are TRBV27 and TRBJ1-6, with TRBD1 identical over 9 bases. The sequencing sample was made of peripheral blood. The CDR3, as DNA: TGTGCCAGCAGTTTAGGACAGGGGACTTCACCCCTCCACTTT. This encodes CASSLGQGTSPLHF.